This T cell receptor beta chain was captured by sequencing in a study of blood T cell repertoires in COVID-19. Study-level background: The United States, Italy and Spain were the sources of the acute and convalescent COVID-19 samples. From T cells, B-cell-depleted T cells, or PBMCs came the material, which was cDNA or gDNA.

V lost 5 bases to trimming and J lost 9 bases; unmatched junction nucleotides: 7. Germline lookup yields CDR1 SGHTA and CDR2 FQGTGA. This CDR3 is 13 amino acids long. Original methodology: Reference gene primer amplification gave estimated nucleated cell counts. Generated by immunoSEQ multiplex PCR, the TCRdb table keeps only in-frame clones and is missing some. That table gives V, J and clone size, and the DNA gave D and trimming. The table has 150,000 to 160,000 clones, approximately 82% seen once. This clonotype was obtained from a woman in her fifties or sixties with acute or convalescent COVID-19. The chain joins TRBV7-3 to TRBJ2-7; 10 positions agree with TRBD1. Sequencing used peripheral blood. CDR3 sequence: CASSPRQGAWQYF. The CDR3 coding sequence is TGTGCCAGCAGCCCTAGACAGGGGGCGTGGCAGTACTTC.